The T cell receptor (beta chain) under discussion was sequenced for a study of blood T cell repertoires in COVID-19. Study-wide background: Acute-phase and convalescent COVID-19 samples originated in the United States, Italy and Spain.

Germline V CDR1 and CDR2: MGHDK, SYGVNS. The trim removed 7 bases at V and 0 bases at J, leaving 9 bases unmatched. This CDR3 is built from 15 residues. Measured with immunoSEQ multiplex PCR; TCRdb has only the in-frame clones, and not every one. The table includes roughly 85,000 clones, roughly 88% detected once. The source is a man aged 45-60 years with active or convalescent COVID-19. This chain joins TRBV25-1 and TRBJ2-7, with 7 bases matching TRBD1. Sequenced: peripheral blood. The CDR3 DNA follows: TGTGCCAGCATAGGCGAGGGGGCCAGCTCCTACGAGCAGTACTTC. It yields the protein CASIGEGASSYEQYF.